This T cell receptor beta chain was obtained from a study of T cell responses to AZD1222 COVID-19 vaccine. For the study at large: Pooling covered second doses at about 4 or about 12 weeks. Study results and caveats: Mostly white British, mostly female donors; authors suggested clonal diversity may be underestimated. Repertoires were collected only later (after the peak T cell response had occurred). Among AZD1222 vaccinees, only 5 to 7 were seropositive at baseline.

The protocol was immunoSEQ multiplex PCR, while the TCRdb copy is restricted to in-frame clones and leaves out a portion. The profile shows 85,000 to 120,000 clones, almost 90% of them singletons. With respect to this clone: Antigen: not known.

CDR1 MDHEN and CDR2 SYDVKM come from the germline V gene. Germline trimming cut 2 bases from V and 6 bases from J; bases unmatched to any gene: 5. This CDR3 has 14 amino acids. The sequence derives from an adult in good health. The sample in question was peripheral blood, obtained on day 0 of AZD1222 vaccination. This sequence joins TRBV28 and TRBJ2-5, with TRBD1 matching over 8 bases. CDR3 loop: CASSLGQGEKTQYF. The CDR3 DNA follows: TGTGCCAGCAGTTTAGGACAGGGCGAAAAGACCCAGTACTTC.